The 29 T cell receptor beta chains below all came from one sample that was sequenced in a study of Graves' ophthalmopathy and Graves' hyperthyroidism. The study amplified TCR beta CDR3 regions using RNA transcripts. After a first-round RT-PCR with HTBI primers, a second-round multiplex PCR was run. TCRdb reanalysed the multiplex PCR reads using MiXCR and keeps one entry per CDR3 protein. The table includes approximately 410,000 distinct CDR3 sequences, 15% detected once. The sample taken for sequencing was peripheral blood. The receptors shown here come from a young woman with stable Graves' hyperthyroidism.

Only a few counts were recorded for this clonotype. The J gene is TRBJ1-5, the V gene TRBV6-2 or TRBV6-3, with a possible D match to TRBD1 (6 bases). V lost 6 bases and J 3 bases, leaving 18 bases between the germline ends. This CDR3 has 16 amino acids. Germline V gene lookup returns CDR1 MNHEY and CDR2 SVGEGT. The CDR3 nucleotides read TGTGCCAGCAGACGGTCAGGGGCAGGGCCCAATCAGCCCCAGCATTTT. Encoded protein: CASRRSGAGPNQPQHF.

This clonotype was counted between two and nine times. The chain uses TRBV7-2 and TRBJ2-1; 11 nucleotides line up with TRBD1. The CDR3 loop spans 16 amino acids. Trimming removed 5 bases from V and 3 bases from J; junction bases left unmatched: 6. Germline lookup yields CDR1 SGHTA and CDR2 FQGNSA. In DNA form, the CDR3 reads TGTGCCAGCAGCAGGACAGGGGGCGCGGGCTACAATGAGCAGTTCTTC. It encodes CASSRTGGAGYNEQFF.

This clonotype was seen a few times. The CDR3 loop is CASSQDSGQIWGSPLHF. In nucleotides, the CDR3 is TGCGCCAGCAGCCAAGATTCGGGACAAATCTGGGGTTCACCCCTCCACTTT. The gene calls are TRBV4-1 and TRBJ1-6, with a tentative D call TRBD1 (6 bases). CDR3 length: 17 residues. Germline CDR1 MGHRA, CDR2 YSYEKL. The ends were cut back, 0 bases at V and 9 bases at J, with 18 bases in the middle.

This clonotype was picked up many times. One base away lies a much larger clone, so this may be a sequencing read error. The chain is built from TRBV6-1 and TRBJ1-1; D gene unclear. The germline V gene encodes CDR1 MNHNS and CDR2 SASEGT. The CDR3 runs 12 residues. CDR3 amino acids: CACSARRREAFF. Written as DNA, the CDR3 is TGTGCCTGCAGTGCCCGACGGCGAGAAGCTTTCTTT.

V usage is TRBV6-1 and J usage is TRBJ1-2, with no clear D. V was pared by 2 bases and J by 4 bases, with 11 bases between. The CDR3 length is 14 residues. CDR1 is MNHNS, CDR2 SASEGT, per germline. CDR3: CASSENVEGYGYTF. CDR3 in DNA: TGTGCCAGCAGTGAAAATGTGGAGGGCTATGGCTACACCTTC.

This clonotype was picked up many times. The chain links TRBV2 to TRBJ1-4; D call uncertain. Germline V CDR1 and CDR2: SNHLY, FYNNEI. V was cut by 0 bases and J by 8 bases, with 7 bases left in between. The CDR3 is 13 residues long. Here the CDR3 DNA reads TGTGCCAGCAGTGAAGCGGAAGACGAAAAACTGTTTTTT. The encoded protein is CASSEAEDEKLFF.

This clonotype has a count of ten or more. The chain joins TRBV10-3 to TRBJ1-3; D gene ambiguous. Germline V gene lookup returns CDR1 ENHRY and CDR2 SYGVKD. The CDR3 loop spans 14 amino acids. V was clipped by 7 bases and J by 2 bases, with 12 bases between them. The CDR3 sequence: CAIKGGDPGNTIYF. CDR3 DNA: TGTGCCATCAAGGGAGGAGATCCTGGAAACACCATATATTTT.

This clonotype was seen many times. V and J are TRBV24-1 and TRBJ1-1; the match to TRBD1 covers 7 bases. Germline assignment: CDR1 KGHDR and CDR2 SFDVKD. CDR3 length: 15 amino acids. V gave up 2 bases and J gave up 9 bases; unmatched junction bases: 11. This CDR3 is CATSDSSRDSSQAFF. In nucleotides, the CDR3 is TGTGCCACCAGTGATTCAAGCCGGGACAGTAGCCAAGCTTTCTTT.

This clonotype was picked up many times. This chain connects TRBV2 to TRBJ2-5, with D uncertain. CDR1 is SNHLY, CDR2 FYNNEI, per germline. With 6 bases removed from V and 5 bases from J, the gap between germline ends came to 10 bases. This CDR3 spans 12 amino acids. The chain's CDR3 is CASSPQAETQYF. The CDR3 DNA follows: TGTGCCAGCAGCCCCCAGGCGGAGACCCAGTACTTC.

This clonotype was found many times. The chain has TRBV2 and TRBJ2-5; 8 bases align to TRBD2. The CDR3 is made up of 14 amino acids. Germline V gives CDR1 SNHLY, CDR2 FYNNEI. The V and J ends lost 2 bases and 4 bases, in that order; junction bases with no gene match: 3. The DNA of the CDR3 is TGTGCCAGCAGTGAACGGGGGGGCGGAGAGACCCAGTACTTC. Translation: CASSERGGGETQYF. Filled out from reference TRBV2 and TRBJ2-5, the complete variable domain reads EPEVTQTPSHQVTQMGQEVILRCVPISNHLYFYWYRQILGQKVEFLVSFYNNEISEKSEIFDDQFSVERPDGSNFTLKIRSTKLEDSAMYFCASSERGGGETQYFGPGTRLLVL.

At least ten counts were recorded for this clonotype. The gene calls are TRBV2 and TRBJ1-2, with D tentatively TRBD1 (6 bases). The germline V and J ends were trimmed by 8 bases and 6 bases, with 19 bases remaining between them. Germline V lookup: CDR1 SNHLY, CDR2 FYNNEI. This CDR3 is 14 amino acids long. CDR3 amino acids: CASSQTGSSDGYTF. DNA of the CDR3: TGTGCCAGCTCTCAGACAGGTTCATCGGATGGCTACACCTTC.

This clonotype was recorded at least ten times. The CDR3 is CASSLAGFDAFF. Here the CDR3 DNA reads TGTGCCAGCAGTTTGGCTGGGTTTGACGCTTTCTTT. This sequence joins TRBV12-3 or TRBV12-4 and TRBJ1-1; the D is unclear. Trimming cost V 3 bases and J 11 bases, with 13 bases left between them. This CDR3 comprises 12 residues.

In this sample, this clonotype turned up many times. The chain joins TRBV24-1 to TRBJ1-1; a possible D gene is TRBD1 (5 bases). CDR3 length: 12 residues. V lost 7 bases, J lost 5 bases, and 10 bases lay in between. Germline values: CDR1 KGHDR, CDR2 SFDVKD. Here the CDR3 reads CATRSTDTEAFF. The DNA for the CDR3 is TGTGCCACCAGGTCGACAGATACTGAAGCTTTCTTT.

This clonotype was picked up many times. The CDR3 loop reads CASSLNPDNYGYTF. The CDR3 nucleotides read TGTGCCAGCAGCTTAAACCCTGATAACTATGGCTACACCTTC. J is TRBJ1-2 and V is TRBV7-6; the D is unclear. Trimming pared 2 bases from V and 1 base from J, leaving 8 bases between. The germline CDR1 and CDR2 sequences are SGHVS and FNYEAQ. This CDR3 is 14 amino acids long. The whole variable domain, remainder taken from reference TRBV7-6 and TRBJ1-2, is GAGVSQSPRYKVTKRGQDVALRCDPISGHVSLYWYRQALGQGPEFLTYFNYEAQQDKSGLPNDRFSAERPEGSISTLTIQRTEQRDSAMYRCASSLNPDNYGYTFGSGTRLTVV.

In this sample, this clonotype turned up many times. V and J are TRBV6-2 or TRBV6-3 and TRBJ2-7; D gene unclear. Germline assignment: CDR1 MNHEY and CDR2 SVGEGT. This CDR3 spans 13 amino acids. The germline V and J ends were trimmed by 0 bases and 4 bases, with 7 bases remaining between them. CDR3 coding DNA: TGTGCCAGCAGTTACTCCGACCCGTACGAGCAGTACTTC. Its protein is CASSYSDPYEQYF.

This clonotype has ten or more counts. This sequence joins TRBV19 and TRBJ1-1; a possible D gene is TRBD1 (6 bases). The V end was cut by 7 bases, the J end by 0 bases, with 12 bases between. The CDR3 covers 14 residues. Germline CDR1 LNHDA, CDR2 SQIVND (reference sequence). Here the CDR3 DNA reads TGTGCCAGTACCGGGGGCTTCGTGAACACTGAAGCTTTCTTT. This translates into CASTGGFVNTEAFF.

With regard to this clonotype: A much larger clone lies a single base off, so this may be a read error. The chain carries TRBV10-3 and TRBJ2-7, with no clear D. The CDR3 is 11 residues long. Per germline, CDR1 ENHRY and CDR2 SYGVKD. V was trimmed by 3 bases and J by 2 bases, leaving 2 bases between them. The DNA for the CDR3 is TGTGCCATCAGTGACGCCTACGAGCAGTACTTC. Protein product: CAISDAYEQYF.

The CDR3: CASSPTGVLQETQYF. Here the CDR3 DNA reads TGTGCCAGCAGCCCAACAGGGGTCCTCCAAGAGACCCAGTACTTC. The J gene is TRBJ2-5, the V gene TRBV3-1, with 7 nucleotides matching TRBD1. This CDR3 is 15 amino acids long. Germline V CDR1 and CDR2: LGHDT, YNNKEL (reference sequence). J lost 1 base, V lost 4 bases, and 6 bases had no gene match.

This clonotype was counted a few times. This chain links TRBV13 with TRBJ1-2; 9 bases match TRBD1. V lost 5 bases and J lost 8; bases outside the gene matches: 12. Germline assignment: CDR1 PRHDT and CDR2 FYEKMQ (reference sequence). The length of the CDR3 is 15 residues. CDR3 nucleotide sequence: TGTGCCAGCAGCCCCTCGGGGACAGGGCTTCGGGGCTACACCTTC. It specifies CASSPSGTGLRGYTF.

This clonotype has more than one count but fewer than ten. This chain links TRBV7-8 with TRBJ2-1; D gene uncertain. Germline CDR1 is SGHVS and CDR2 is FQNEAQ. This CDR3 has 12 residues. The V gene lost 5 bases and the J gene lost 9 bases, with 11 bases spanning the gap. CDR3 amino acids: CASSPTTAEQFF. CDR3 nucleotide sequence: TGTGCCAGCAGCCCCACTACGGCTGAGCAGTTCTTC.

This clonotype has just a few counts. The J gene is TRBJ1-2, the V gene TRBV6-5; 8 bases match TRBD1. Germline CDR1 reads MNHEY; CDR2 reads SVGAGI. This CDR3 comprises 15 residues. The trim removed 2 bases at V and 0 bases at J, leaving 2 bases unmatched. The CDR3 sequence: CASSYQGQANYGYTF. The CDR3 nucleotides read TGTGCCAGCAGTTACCAGGGACAGGCTAACTATGGCTACACCTTC.

The chain has TRBV28 and TRBJ1-1; the D is unclear. The CDR3 sequence is 15 residues long. V was shortened by 8 bases and J by 3 bases, with 19 bases between the two germline ends. Looked up from germline, CDR1 is MDHEN and CDR2 is SYDVKM. In nucleotides, the CDR3 is TGTGCCAGCGGGTCGGCTGGCGGATCGCACACTGAAGCTTTCTTT. It codes for CASGSAGGSHTEAFF. The whole variable domain, filled in from reference TRBV28 and TRBJ1-1, reads DVKVTQSSRYLVKRTGEKVFLECVQDMDHENMFWYRQDPGLGLRLIYFSYDVKMKEKGDIPEGYSVSREKKERFSLILESASTNQTSMYLCASGSAGGSHTEAFFGQGTRLTVV.

V gene TRBV6-5 combines with J gene TRBJ1-5; no definite D call. Germline CDR1 is MNHEY and CDR2 is SVGAGI. The V end lost 3 bases, the J end lost 1 base, and 4 bases lay between the germline ends. CDR3 size: 13 residues. For the CDR3, the DNA is TGTGCCAGCAGTTATGTAAGCAATCAGCCCCAGCATTTT. Encoded protein: CASSYVSNQPQHF.

This clonotype came up many times. J is TRBJ1-1 and V is TRBV5-1; possibly TRBD1 for D (5 bases). The V gene lost 0 bases and the J gene lost 3 bases, with 12 bases spanning the gap. Germline CDR1 is SGHRS and CDR2 is YFSETQ. The CDR3 is 15 amino acids. The CDR3 region is CASSLVGGFDTEAFF. For the CDR3, the DNA is TGCGCCAGCAGCTTGGTTGGGGGTTTCGACACTGAAGCTTTCTTT.

Here the CDR3 reads CASLRDRVETQYF. CDR3 in DNA: TGTGCCAGCCTCCGGGACAGGGTTGAGACCCAGTACTTC. The chain links TRBV2 to TRBJ2-5, with 9 nucleotides matching TRBD1. This CDR3 has 13 residues. The germline V gene has CDR1 SNHLY and CDR2 FYNNEI. Losses at the gene ends were 8 bases for V and 5 bases for J; bases not matched to a gene: 6. The entire variable domain, with the rest obtained from reference TRBV2 and TRBJ2-5, is as follows: EPEVTQTPSHQVTQMGQEVILRCVPISNHLYFYWYRQILGQKVEFLVSFYNNEISEKSEIFDDQFSVERPDGSNFTLKIRSTKLEDSAMYFCASLRDRVETQYFGPGTRLLVL.

The V gene is TRBV2, the J gene TRBJ2-7; D remains unclear. In germline, CDR1 is SNHLY, CDR2 FYNNEI. This CDR3 is built from 11 residues. Trimming cost V 6 bases and J 7 bases, with 10 bases left between them. CDR3 amino acids: CASRRSPEQYF. The CDR3 bases are TGTGCCAGCAGACGATCGCCGGAGCAGTACTTC.

The table lists this clonotype with a count of one. This chain links TRBV28 with TRBJ1-1; D possibly corresponds to TRBD1 (6 bases). This CDR3 region has 13 residues. Deletions cut 5 bases from V and 9 bases from J, with 16 bases between. CDR1 and CDR2 from the germline V gene are MDHEN and SYDVKM. The CDR3 DNA sequence: TGTGCCAGCAGTCCAATCGGTGGGGGGCAAGCTTTCTTT. The encoded protein is CASSPIGGGQAFF.

This clonotype occurred many times. This rearrangement joins TRBV29-1 to TRBJ1-1, with D perhaps TRBD1 (5 bases). Trimming pared 0 bases from V and 4 bases from J, leaving 15 bases between. Germline V gene lookup returns CDR1 SQVTM and CDR2 ANQGSEA. This CDR3 is built from 15 residues. The CDR3 region has the DNA TGCAGCGTTGAAGATCTAGAGGGGCTCGGCACTGAAGCTTTCTTT. Protein sequence: CSVEDLEGLGTEAFF.

This clonotype was counted many times. The V call is TRBV6-2 or TRBV6-3, the J call TRBJ2-7, with a weak D call TRBD1 (5 bases). The germline CDR1 and CDR2 sequences are MNHEY and SVGEGT. Trimming took off 4 bases at V and 2 bases at J, with 12 bases between the two ends. The CDR3 has 14 amino acids. The chain's CDR3 is CASSSDSITYEQYF. In nucleotides, the CDR3 is TGTGCCAGCAGTTCCGACAGTATAACCTACGAGCAGTACTTC.